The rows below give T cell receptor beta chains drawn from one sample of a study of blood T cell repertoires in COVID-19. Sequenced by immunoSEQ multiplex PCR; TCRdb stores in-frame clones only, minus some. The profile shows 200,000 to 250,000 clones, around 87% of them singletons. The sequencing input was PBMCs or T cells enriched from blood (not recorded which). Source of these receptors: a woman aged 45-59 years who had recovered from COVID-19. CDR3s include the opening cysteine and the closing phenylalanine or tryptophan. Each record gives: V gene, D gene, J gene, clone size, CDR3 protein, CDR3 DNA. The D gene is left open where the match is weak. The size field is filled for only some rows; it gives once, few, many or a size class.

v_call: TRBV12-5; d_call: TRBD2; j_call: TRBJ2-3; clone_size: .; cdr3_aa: CASGLRLAGRLTRDTDTQYF; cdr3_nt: TGTGCTAGTGGTTTGCGGCTAGCGGGACGACTGACGAGGGACACAGATACGCAGTATTTT
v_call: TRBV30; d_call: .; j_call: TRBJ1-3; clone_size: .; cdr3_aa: CAWNGRQNLFSGNTIYF; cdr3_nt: TGTGCCTGGAATGGACGACAGAATTTATTCTCTGGAAACACCATATATTTT
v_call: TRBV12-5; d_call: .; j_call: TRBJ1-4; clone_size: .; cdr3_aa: CASGSGSTNEKLFF; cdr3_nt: TGTGCTAGTGGTTCAGGGTCAACTAATGAAAAACTGTTTTTT
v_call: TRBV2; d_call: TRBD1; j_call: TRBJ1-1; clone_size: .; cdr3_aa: CASSEGQGFTEAFF; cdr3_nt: TGTGCCAGCAGTGAGGGACAGGGCTTCACTGAAGCTTTCTTT
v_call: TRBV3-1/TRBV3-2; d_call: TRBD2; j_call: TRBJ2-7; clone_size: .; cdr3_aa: CASSQGGSHYEQYF; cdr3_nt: TGTGCCAGCAGCCAGGGGGGGAGCCATTACGAGCAGTACTTC
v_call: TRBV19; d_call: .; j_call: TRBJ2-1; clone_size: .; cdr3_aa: CASSIVGLSSYNEQFF; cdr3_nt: TGTGCCAGTAGTATAGTTGGGCTCAGCTCCTACAATGAGCAGTTCTTC
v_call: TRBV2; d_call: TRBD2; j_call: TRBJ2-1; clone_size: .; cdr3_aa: CASTETSVIYNEQFF; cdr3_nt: TGTGCCAGCACCGAAACTAGCGTGATTTACAATGAGCAGTTCTTC
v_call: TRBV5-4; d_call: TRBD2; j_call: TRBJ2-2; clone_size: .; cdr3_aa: CASSWVAGGGTGELFF; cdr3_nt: TGTGCCAGCAGCTGGGTAGCGGGAGGGGGCACCGGGGAGCTGTTTTTT
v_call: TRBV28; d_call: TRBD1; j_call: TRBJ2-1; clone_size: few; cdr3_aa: CASSPGQEPYNEQFF; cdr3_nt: TGTGCCAGCAGTCCCGGACAGGAGCCCTACAATGAGCAGTTCTTC
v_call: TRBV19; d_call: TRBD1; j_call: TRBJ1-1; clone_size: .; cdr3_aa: CASSMNGQGSLVTEAFF; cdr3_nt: TGTGCCAGTAGTATGAATGGACAGGGATCTTTGGTCACTGAAGCTTTCTTT
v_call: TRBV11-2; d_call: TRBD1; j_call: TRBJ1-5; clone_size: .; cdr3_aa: CASSLDTGGNQPQHF; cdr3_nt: TGTGCCAGCAGCTTAGACACAGGGGGAAATCAGCCCCAGCATTTT
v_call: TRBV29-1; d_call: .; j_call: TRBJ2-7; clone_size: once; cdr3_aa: CSVEDPGYEQYF; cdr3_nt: TGCAGCGTTGAAGATCCGGGTTACGAGCAGTACTTC
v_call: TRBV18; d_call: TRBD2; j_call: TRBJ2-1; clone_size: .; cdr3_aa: CASSAGTSGKGEQFF; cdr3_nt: TGTGCCAGCTCGGCCGGGACTAGCGGGAAGGGTGAGCAGTTCTTC
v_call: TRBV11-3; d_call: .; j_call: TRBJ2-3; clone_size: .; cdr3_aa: CASSTNPGPDTQYF; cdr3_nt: TGTGCCAGCAGCACAAACCCTGGGCCAGATACGCAGTATTTT
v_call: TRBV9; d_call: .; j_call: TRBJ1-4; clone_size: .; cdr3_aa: CASSPGGLIEKLFF; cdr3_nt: TGTGCCAGCAGCCCGGGGGGTTTGATTGAAAAACTGTTTTTT
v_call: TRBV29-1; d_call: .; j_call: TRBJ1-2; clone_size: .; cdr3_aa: CSGGGTYGYTF; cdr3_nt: TGCAGCGGCGGGGGGACCTATGGCTACACCTTC
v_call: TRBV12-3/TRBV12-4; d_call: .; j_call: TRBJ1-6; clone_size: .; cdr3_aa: CASAYRNSPLHF; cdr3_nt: TGTGCCAGCGCGTACCGTAACTCACCCCTCCACTTT
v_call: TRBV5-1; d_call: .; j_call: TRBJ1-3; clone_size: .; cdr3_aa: CASRPGTQYSSGNTIYF; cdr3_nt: TGCGCCAGCAGGCCCGGGACACAATATTCCTCTGGAAACACCATATATTTT
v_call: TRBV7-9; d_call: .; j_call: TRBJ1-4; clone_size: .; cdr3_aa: CASTPMSNEKLFF; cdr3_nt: TGTGCCAGCACCCCCATGAGTAATGAAAAACTGTTTTTT